The present T cell receptor beta chain was sequenced within a study of T-cell memory formation after mild COVID-19. The V end lost 0 bases, the J end lost 1 base, and 6 bases lay between the germline ends. CDR1 LGHDT and CDR2 YNNKEL come from the germline V gene (reference sequence). The CDR3 length is 14 residues. TCRdb called the 5' RACE reads again in MiXCR, with one record for every CDR3 protein. The profile shows 280,000 or so distinct CDR3 sequences, approximately 18% of them singletons. V is TRBV3-1 and J is TRBJ1-1; a possible D gene is TRBD1 (6 bases). The sequenced sample consisted of PBMCs or a T cell subset sorted from them (not recorded which). The TCR was taken from a man between 18 and 29 years old who had mild COVID-19 (a few samples of this study predate the infection). Cell type and time point are not known. CDR3: CASSQEQGNTEAFF. The CDR3 DNA reads TGTGCCAGCAGCCAAGAACAGGGGAACACTGAAGCTTTCTTT.